This T cell receptor (beta chain) came from a study of shared T cell receptors in the human thymus. The assay was immunoSEQ multiplex PCR, and TCRdb's table has in-frame clones only and misses some. The sample lists some 700,000 clones, 75% to 90% seen once, with roughly 0.01% in the top ten. The length of the CDR3 is 15 residues. CDR1 SGHVS and CDR2 FQNEAQ come from the germline V gene. Germline trimming cut 5 bases from V and 4 bases from J; bases unmatched to any gene: 5. These data were also reused for a study on human thymus T cells. That work states: Corrective heart surgery yielded the resections from which the thymus tissue came.

The clonotype was recovered from a girl less than two years old with a congenital heart defect. The chain recombines TRBV7-8 with TRBJ1-5; 10 nucleotides match TRBD1. The sequenced sample consisted of thymocytes. The DNA of the CDR3 is TGTGCCAGCAGCACCGGGACAGGGGCTAATCAGCCCCAGCATTTT. It encodes CASSTGTGANQPQHF.